This TCR beta chain was captured by sequencing in a study of memory CD4+ T cells and cytomegalovirus serostatus (dated by TCRdb to the late 2010s). For context, the study as a whole: A total of about 33 healthy Belgian adults, of whom 9 were CMV seropositive and some 24 were CMV seronegative, were included in the cohort. To replicate a published TCR-based CMV serostatus classifier, the researchers sequenced the CD4+ memory TCRbeta repertoires of a Belgian cohort whose cytomegalovirus serostatus was known. Overall study results and their limits: The results were interpreted as suggesting that the CMV-associated TCR signature is mostly present in the CD4+ memory repertoire. For predicting CMV serostatus, the median bootstrapped AUC was roughly 0.95 using the original framework and 0.91 using a US-trained random forest. Among the 150 or so previously reported CMV-associated TCRbeta sequences, some 69 showed up in the CD4+ memory repertoires, with each one found in between one and five individuals. Only CD4+CD45RO+ memory cells were sequenced, in contrast to the original study, which included naive and memory CD4+ and CD8+ populations. On the Belgian cohort, the classifier built on the original framework reached a median bootstrapped AUC of roughly 0.94, with a 95% CI of 0.76-1.00.

Single viable CD3+CD4+CD8-CD45RO+ cells were sorted as memory CD4+ T cells on a FACSAria II. CMV serostatus was assessed using a Roche Elecsys assay, by which serum IgG against CMV pp150, pp28, p38 and p52 was detected. After the samples were thawed, total CD4+ T cells were enriched through positive selection using CD4 magnetic microbeads. Samples originated from another study that specifically interrogated the CD4+ T cell memory repertoire. Peripheral blood mononuclear cells were isolated and cryopreserved according to standard operating procedures, and serum was kept at -80 degrees C. CD3-PerCP (BW264/56), CD4-APC (RPA-T4), CD45RO-PE (UCHT1) and CD8-Pacific Orange (3B5) antibodies were used for staining, and non-viable cells were excluded with Sytox blue. V gives up 2 bases and J gives up 1 base, and the segment between their germline ends measures 7 bases. CDR1 LGHNT and CDR2 FRNRAP were looked up in the germline V gene. The CDR3 spans 14 residues, from the cysteine through the phenylalanine. Just the 42-base CDR3 DNA is kept, in frame starting at base 1.

Genomic DNA was extracted from sorted cells with the Quick-DNA Microprep Kit. Amplification of TCRbeta DNA was done with the immunoSEQ hsTCRbeta kit, following the protocol from the manufacturer. An Illumina MiSeq instrument was used to sequence the TCRbeta libraries. From the authors' description of their analysis: Once out-of-frame sequences had been removed, a few million distinct TCRbeta sequences were left, which works out to an average of approximately 63,000 per individual. Two values were used to score each individual: the count of 150 to 200 previously reported CMV-associated TCRbeta sequences and the total count of productive distinct TCRbeta sequences. A beta-binomial model was reimplemented in Python, and scikit-learn random forests with default parameters were trained on US cohort data. Classifier performance on the Belgian cohort was summarized as median AUC with percentile confidence intervals over 10,000 bootstrap iterations. TCRdb limited this immuneACCESS table to in-frame rearrangements with V and J called. A share of clones is missing; checked studies link under half to unresolved V genes, and the rest is unexplained. That table supplies the V and J calls and clone size; D and trimming were determined from the DNA. The sample table contains 45,000 to 65,000 clones; only one count was recorded for approximately 83% of them. Of the sample, about 0.6% is held by the ten largest clones.

About this clone: The antigen this receptor binds is unknown. Base-call qualities are not available, and no considerably larger clone is one nucleotide away.

The chain is made from TRBV12-5 and TRBJ2-3; D gene: possibly TRBD2, on 6 matching bases. The clonotype originates from an adult in good health and CMV-seronegative. Sequences were obtained from memory CD4+ T cells from blood. The CDR3 region has the sequence CASGLPGGTDTQYF. The DNA sequence is given as TGTGCTAGTGGTTTGCCGGGGGGCACAGATACGCAGTATTTT.